This is a list of T cell receptor beta chains from one sample in a study of molecular identifiers for immune sequencing clone quantification. TCRdb reprocessed the PCR reads via MiXCR and lists one record per CDR3 protein. Among some 590,000 distinct CDR3 sequences, around 25% were seen once, and the ten largest hold 0.78%. The sequencing input was naive CD8+ T cells from blood, with Jurkat cell RNA spiked in. Receptor source: a human donor in good health. Some libraries in this study had Jurkat cell RNA spiked in. Both conserved end residues are part of each CDR3. The order of the fields is clone size, D gene, V gene, J gene, CDR3 protein, CDR3 DNA. The D gene is left open where the match is weak. The size of a clone is reported for some rows only, either as once, few or many, or as a class for expanded clones.

few	NA	TRBV19	TRBJ2-5	CASTGDQETQYF	TGTGCCAGTACAGGGGACCAAGAGACCCAGTACTTC
few	NA	TRBV6-2/TRBV6-3	TRBJ2-2	CASSPPPGELFF	TGTGCCAGCAGCCCTCCCCCCGGGGAGCTGTTTTTT
many	NA	TRBV5-5	TRBJ1-1	CASTHGVGTEAFF	TGTGCCAGTACCCATGGGGTGGGCACTGAAGCTTTCTTT
NA	TRBD2	TRBV19	TRBJ2-3	CASTPGLADTDTQYF	TGTGCCAGTACCCCAGGACTAGCGGACACAGATACGCAGTATTTT
NA	NA	TRBV20-1	TRBJ2-2	CSARDGTGELFF	TGCAGTGCTAGAGATGGCACCGGGGAGCTGTTTTTT
NA	TRBD2	TRBV2	TRBJ2-5	CASSDGGGTQETQYF	TGTGCCAGCAGTGATGGCGGGGGGACACAAGAGACCCAGTACTTC
NA	NA	TRBV5-1	TRBJ2-7	CASSPGYRTDYEQYF	TGCGCCAGCAGCCCCGGATACAGAACAGACTACGAGCAATACTTC
many	TRBD2	TRBV29-1	TRBJ2-4	CSVVFAGDKNIQYF	TGCAGCGTTGTCTTCGCGGGAGATAAAAACATTCAGTACTTC
many	NA	TRBV28	TRBJ1-1	CASSLEAGRANTEAFF	TGTGCCAGCAGTTTGGAGGCAGGGAGGGCGAACACTGAAGCTTTCTTT
many	TRBD2	TRBV7-9	TRBJ2-5	CASSLVPAGLQETQYF	TGTGCCAGCAGCTTAGTCCCAGCGGGGCTCCAAGAGACCCAGTACTTC
few	NA	TRBV20-1	TRBJ2-7	CSARPFSTDSYEQYF	TGCAGTGCTAGACCCTTCTCGACGGATTCCTACGAGCAGTACTTC
few	NA	TRBV19	TRBJ1-2	CASSPRGVGNYGYTF	TGTGCCAGTAGTCCCCGGGGTGTAGGTAACTATGGCTACACCTTC
few	TRBD1	TRBV13	TRBJ2-7	CASRPGQSSYEQYF	TGTGCCAGCAGACCGGGACAGAGCTCCTACGAGCAGTACTTC
few	NA	TRBV7-3	TRBJ2-3	CASSLGIQDTDTQYF	TGTGCCAGCAGCTTAGGGATCCAGGACACAGATACGCAGTATTTT
NA	NA	TRBV11-3	TRBJ1-1	CASSLRGEGPEAFF	TGTGCCAGCAGCTTGAGAGGGGAAGGGCCTGAAGCTTTCTTT
NA	NA	TRBV4-1	TRBJ1-4	CASNPIPVQSTNEKLFF	TGCGCCAGCAACCCGATCCCTGTCCAATCAACTAATGAAAAACTGTTTTTT
few	NA	TRBV27	TRBJ2-7	CASGQRDTYEQYF	TGTGCCAGCGGCCAACGGGACACTTACGAGCAGTACTTC
few	TRBD2	TRBV11-2	TRBJ2-1	CASSLVAGLYNEQFF	TGTGCCAGCAGCTTAGTAGCGGGACTATACAATGAGCAGTTCTTC
few	NA	TRBV13	TRBJ1-6	CASSKNSPLHF	TGTGCCAGCAGCAAGAATTCACCCCTCCACTTT
few	TRBD2	TRBV24-1	TRBJ2-2	CATSDLGREDPTGELFF	TGTGCCACCAGTGATTTGGGGCGGGAGGACCCCACCGGGGAGCTGTTTTTT
NA	TRBD1	TRBV5-1	TRBJ2-7	CASSDPGQTYEQYF	TGCGCCAGCAGCGATCCGGGACAGACCTACGAGCAGTACTTC
NA	NA	TRBV6-5	TRBJ1-6	CASSTQRQASPLHF	TGTGCCAGCAGTACCCAAAGACAGGCTTCACCCCTCCACTTT
few	TRBD2	TRBV6-5	TRBJ2-1	CASSYSSVSGRAENEQFF	TGTGCCAGCAGTTACTCGAGTGTTAGCGGGAGGGCGGAAAATGAGCAGTTCTTC
NA	NA	TRBV10-3	TRBJ2-7	CAIRIGTESSYEQYF	TGTGCCATCAGAATCGGGACCGAGAGCTCCTACGAGCAGTACTTC